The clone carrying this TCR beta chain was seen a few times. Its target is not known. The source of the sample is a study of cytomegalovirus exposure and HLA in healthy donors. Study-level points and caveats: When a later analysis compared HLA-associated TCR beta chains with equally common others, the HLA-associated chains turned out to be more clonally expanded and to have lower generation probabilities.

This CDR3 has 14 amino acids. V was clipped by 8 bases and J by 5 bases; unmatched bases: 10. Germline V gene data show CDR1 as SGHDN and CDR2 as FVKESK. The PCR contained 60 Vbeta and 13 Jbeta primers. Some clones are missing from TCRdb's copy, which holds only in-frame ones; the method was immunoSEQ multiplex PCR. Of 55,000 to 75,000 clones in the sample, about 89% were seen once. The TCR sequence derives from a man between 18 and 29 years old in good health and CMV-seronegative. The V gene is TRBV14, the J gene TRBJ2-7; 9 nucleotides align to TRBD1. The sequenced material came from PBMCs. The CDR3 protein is CASETPDRGNEQYF. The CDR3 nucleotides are TGTGCCAGCGAGACCCCGGACAGGGGCAACGAGCAGTACTTC.